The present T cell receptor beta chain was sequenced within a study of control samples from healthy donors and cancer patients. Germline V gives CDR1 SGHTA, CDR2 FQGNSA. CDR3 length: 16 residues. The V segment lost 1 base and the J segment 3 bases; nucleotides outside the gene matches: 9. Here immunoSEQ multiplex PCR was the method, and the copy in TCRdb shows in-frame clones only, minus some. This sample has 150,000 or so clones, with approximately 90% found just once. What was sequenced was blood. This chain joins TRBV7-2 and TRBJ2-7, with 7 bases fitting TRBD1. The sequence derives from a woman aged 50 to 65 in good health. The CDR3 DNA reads TGTGCCAGCAGCTTAGGAGGGTTGACAGGGATCTACGAGCAGTACTTC. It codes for CASSLGGLTGIYEQYF.